The clone carrying this T cell receptor (beta chain) was observed once. This sample is drawn from a study of blood T cell repertoires in COVID-19. Study-level background: Samples of COVID-19 (acute and convalescent) were obtained from the United States, Italy and Spain. In each case, the material was cDNA or gDNA derived from T cells, B-cell-depleted T cells, or PBMCs.

CDR1 is SEHNR, CDR2 FQNEAQ, per germline (reference sequence). The CDR3 extends over 17 amino acids. V was clipped by 5 bases and J by 3 bases; unmatched bases: 8. Authors' methods: Scientists estimated how many nucleated cells there were by amplifying reference gene primers. Measured with immunoSEQ multiplex PCR; TCRdb has only the in-frame clones, and not every one. That table furnishes V, J and clone size, whereas the DNA furnished D and trimming. This sample has roughly 250,000 clones, with 65% to 85% found just once. This TCR was sampled from a woman between 40 and 50 years old who had recovered from COVID-19. The chain combines TRBV7-9 with TRBJ2-1; 12 bases match TRBD2. Sequenced: peripheral blood. The CDR3: CASSPRLAGGIYNEQFF. The CDR3 DNA sequence: TGTGCCAGCAGCCCCCGTCTAGCGGGGGGGATCTACAATGAGCAGTTCTTC.